One and the same sample provided the 22 T cell receptor beta chains below, sequenced in a study of blood T cell repertoires in COVID-19. Produced via immunoSEQ multiplex PCR; TCRdb's table is partial and in-frame only. The sample shows roughly 30,000 clones, around 89% of them seen only once. Sequenced input: peripheral blood. All receptors come from a human donor in a cohort sampled during active COVID-19.

The gene calls are TRBV9 and TRBJ2-7; 7 bases map to TRBD1. This CDR3 has 14 residues. J gave up 7 bases and V 0 bases, and 7 bases lay outside the gene matches. Germline V CDR1 and CDR2: SGDLS, YYNGEE. The CDR3 sequence: CASSVDSGGWEQYF. The CDR3 DNA reads TGTGCCAGCAGCGTAGACTCAGGGGGTTGGGAGCAGTACTTC. Drawing the rest from reference TRBV9 and TRBJ2-7, the complete variable domain is DSGVTQTPKHLITATGQRVTLRCSPRSGDLSVYWYQQSLDQGLQFLIQYYNGEERAKGNILERFSAQQFPDLHSELNLSSLELGDSALYFCASSVDSGGWEQYFGPGTRLTVT.

V and J are TRBV5-1 and TRBJ2-3, with 7 nucleotides matching TRBD2. The CDR3 is 17 residues long. Trimming at V came to 4 bases and at J to 2 bases, leaving 13 bases not matched to a gene. Per germline, CDR1 SGHRS and CDR2 YFSETQ. The CDR3 DNA is TGCGCCAGCAGCCCGCAACCTAGCGGTCCCGTCACAGATACGCAGTATTTT. Amino acids: CASSPQPSGPVTDTQYF.

The rearrangement links TRBV10-3 to TRBJ2-3, with 8 bases identical to TRBD2. Germline V gene sequence: CDR1 ENHRY, CDR2 SYGVKD. The CDR3 runs 13 residues. V was clipped by 10 bases and J by 1 base; unmatched bases: 4. In DNA form, the CDR3 reads TGTGCCACGGCGGGGGGCCGCACAGATACGCAGTATTTT. It is translated as CATAGGRTDTQYF.

CDR3 in DNA: TGTGCCAGCAGTTTATCGAGGGGAGGCTCCTATAATTCACCCCTCCACTTT. As protein: CASSLSRGGSYNSPLHF. This rearrangement joins TRBV27 to TRBJ1-6; tentative D call: TRBD1 (5 bases). Germline-derived CDR1 and CDR2 are MNHEY and SMNVEV (reference sequence). V gave up 0 bases and J gave up 0 bases, with 9 bases separating them. The length of the CDR3 is 17 residues.

The chain joins TRBV12-3 or TRBV12-4 to TRBJ1-1; no reliable D call. Between the trimmed V and J ends, which lost 5 bases and 11 bases, there was a span of 12 bases. The CDR3 runs 11 residues. CDR3 DNA: TGTGCCAGCAGTCAGGCGTTATGGGCTTTCTTT. Protein product: CASSQALWAFF.

The chain uses TRBV5-1 and TRBJ1-3; 8 bases align to TRBD1. The length of the CDR3 is 16 residues. The trim removed 3 bases at V and 0 bases at J, leaving 5 bases unmatched. The germline V gene has CDR1 SGHRS and CDR2 YFSETQ. CDR3 nucleotides: TGCGCCAGCAGCTCCGGACAGGGTATCTCTGGAAACACCATATATTTT. This codes for CASSSGQGISGNTIYF.

V gene TRBV20-1 combines with J gene TRBJ2-1; possible D gene TRBD1, 6 bases. Germline V gives CDR1 DFQATT, CDR2 SNEGSKA (reference sequence). V gave up 7 bases and J gave up 4 bases, with 8 bases separating them. This CDR3 comprises 11 residues. CDR3: CSGTEYNEQFF. The CDR3 nucleotides read TGCAGTGGGACAGAGTACAATGAGCAGTTCTTC.

This chain links TRBV21-1 with TRBJ1-3; the D call TRBD1 from the table was never checked on the DNA. TRBV21-1 is shown as a pseudogene. This CDR3 region has 16 residues. In nucleotides, the CDR3 is TGTGCCAGCAGCACTCTTCGGGACAGGGTGAGAAACACCATATATTTT. This gives the protein CASSTLRDRVRNTIYF.

The chain is built from TRBV6-2 or TRBV6-3 and TRBJ2-5, with D maybe TRBD2 (6 bases). The V end lost 4 bases, the J end lost 2 bases, and 17 bases lay between the germline ends. CDR3 length: 16 amino acids. CDR1 is MNHEY and CDR2 is SVGEGT in the germline V gene. CDR3 sequence (DNA): TGTGCCAGCAGTTCCCCCGGACGGGACTTTCAAGAGACCCAGTACTTC. Its protein is CASSSPGRDFQETQYF.

The rearrangement links TRBV14 to TRBJ2-7; the D gene is possibly TRBD2 (5 bases). Trimming took 1 base from V and 3 from J, leaving 13 bases between them. Germline V gives CDR1 SGHDN, CDR2 FVKESK. The CDR3 sequence is 15 residues long. CDR3 in DNA: TGTGCCAGCAGCCAAGTGAACGGGGTCGTCTACGAGCAGTACTTC. Translating it yields CASSQVNGVVYEQYF. Full variable domain (rest looked up from reference TRBV14 and TRBJ2-7): EAGVTQFPSHSVIEKGQTVTLRCDPISGHDNLYWYRRVMGKEIKFLLHFVKESKQDESGMPNNRFLAERTGGTYSTLKVQPAELEDSGVYFCASSQVNGVVYEQYFGPGTRLTVT.

The rearrangement joins TRBV7-6 to TRBJ2-7, with a tentative D call TRBD1 (5 bases). The germline CDR1 and CDR2 sequences are SGHVS and FNYEAQ. CDR3 size: 15 residues. The V and J ends lost 1 base and 0 bases respectively, with 10 bases between them. CDR3 amino acids: CASSLGQGLSYEQYF. The CDR3 coding sequence is TGTGCCAGCAGCTTAGGGCAGGGCCTCTCCTACGAGCAGTACTTC. The whole variable domain, filled in from reference TRBV7-6 and TRBJ2-7, reads GAGVSQSPRYKVTKRGQDVALRCDPISGHVSLYWYRQALGQGPEFLTYFNYEAQQDKSGLPNDRFSAERPEGSISTLTIQRTEQRDSAMYRCASSLGQGLSYEQYFGPGTRLTVT.

Notes on this clone: Other DNA sequences in the same sample also yield this CDR3. The J gene is TRBJ1-1, the V gene TRBV27, with 7 positions matching TRBD1. Germline V lookup: CDR1 MNHEY, CDR2 SMNVEV (reference sequence). With V trimmed by 7 bases and J by 2 bases, 7 bases remained unmatched. The CDR3 spans 14 residues. DNA of the CDR3: TGTGCCAGCAATCGACAGGGTCCCAACACTGAAGCTTTCTTT. It encodes CASNRQGPNTEAFF.

This clone has more than one count but fewer than ten. This sequence joins TRBV10-3 and TRBJ1-6, with D perhaps TRBD1 (6 bases). V dropped 9 bases and J dropped 8 bases, with 14 bases sitting between them. The CDR3 runs to 13 residues. Germline CDR1 and CDR2: ENHRY and SYGVKD. CDR3 region: CAIRTDADSPLHF. As DNA, the CDR3 is TGTGCCATACGGACAGATGCGGATTCACCCCTCCACTTT.

The V gene is TRBV9, the J gene TRBJ2-5, with a possible D match to TRBD2 (5 bases). This CDR3 comprises 16 residues. Germline V gene sequence: CDR1 SGDLS, CDR2 YYNGEE. The germline V and J ends were trimmed by 4 bases and 2 bases, with 18 bases remaining between them. The CDR3 coding sequence is TGTGCCAGCAGCCCCTCCCCCCGGGGATGGCAAGAGACCCAGTACTTC. Translated: CASSPSPRGWQETQYF. Full variable domain (missing parts from reference TRBV9 and TRBJ2-5): DSGVTQTPKHLITATGQRVTLRCSPRSGDLSVYWYQQSLDQGLQFLIQYYNGEERAKGNILERFSAQQFPDLHSELNLSSLELGDSALYFCASSPSPRGWQETQYFGPGTRLLVL.

This chain connects TRBV19 to TRBJ1-4; TRBD1 matches at 7 bases. The CDR3 loop spans 15 amino acids. V trimming: 4 bases; J trimming: 6 bases; junction bases outside the gene matches: 8. Per germline, CDR1 LNHDA and CDR2 SQIVND (reference sequence). CDR3 amino acids: CASSRQSGQHEKLFF. As DNA, the CDR3 is TGTGCCAGTAGTAGGCAGTCGGGACAGCATGAAAAACTGTTTTTT.

The gene calls are TRBV6-4 and TRBJ2-7; 8 bases are a match to TRBD2. The germline V gene encodes CDR1 MRHNA and CDR2 SNTAGT. The length of the CDR3 is 15 residues. V was pared by 3 bases and J by 2 bases, with 6 bases of the junction left unmatched. CDR3 in DNA: TGTGCCAGCAGTGAATTAGCGGGGCCAACCTACGAGCAGTACTTC. It yields the protein CASSELAGPTYEQYF.

The rearrangement joins TRBV3-1 (or the pseudogene TRBV3-2) to TRBJ2-2, with TRBD2 matching over 9 bases. The germline V gene encodes CDR1 LGHDT and CDR2 YNNKEL (reference sequence). Trimming removed 1 base from V and 1 base from J; junction bases left unmatched: 4. There are 17 residues in the CDR3. The CDR3 spells CASSQARRGGNTGELFF. The DNA of the CDR3 is TGTGCCAGCAGCCAAGCCCGGCGGGGGGGGAACACCGGGGAGCTGTTTTTT.

V usage is TRBV14 and J usage is TRBJ2-1; TRBD1 is a possible D gene (6 bases). Trimming left V 4 bases short and J 0 bases short, with 13 bases between. This CDR3 has 16 amino acids. Germline V gene data show CDR1 as SGHDN and CDR2 as FVKESK. In nucleotides, the CDR3 is TGTGCCAGCAGCCGACCAGGGGTCTCCTCCTACAATGAGCAGTTCTTC. Its translation: CASSRPGVSSYNEQFF.

The chain links TRBV6-2 or TRBV6-3 to TRBJ2-7; 8 nucleotides line up with TRBD1. The CDR3 loop spans 14 amino acids. The J segment lost 0 bases and the V segment lost 4 bases, leaving 2 bases of the junction unmatched. In germline, CDR1 is MNHEY, CDR2 SVGEGT. DNA for the CDR3: TGTGCCAGCAGTTTTGACAGGGGCTCCTACGAGCAGTACTTC. It is translated as CASSFDRGSYEQYF.

The chain links TRBV4-1 to TRBJ2-2; 11 bases match TRBD2. Per the germline V gene, CDR1 is MGHRA and CDR2 is YSYEKL. V lost 0 bases, J lost 8 bases, and 5 bases stayed unmatched. The CDR3 is 16 amino acids. CDR3 nucleotides: TGCGCCAGCAGCCAAGAAGGCCTAGCGGGGGGTGGGGAGCTGTTTTTT. Translated, it gives CASSQEGLAGGGELFF.

The rearrangement joins TRBV28 to TRBJ2-5; D perhaps matches TRBD2 (6 bases). Trimming took off 4 bases at V and 2 bases at J, with 17 bases between the two ends. The V gene's germline CDR1 is MDHEN and CDR2 SYDVKM. The CDR3 totals 16 residues. The CDR3 sequence: CASSSLSRDFQETQYF. DNA of the CDR3: TGTGCCAGCAGTTCGTTGTCCCGGGACTTTCAAGAGACCCAGTACTTC.

The genes are TRBV12-5 and TRBJ1-5; D unresolved. CDR1 and CDR2 from the germline V gene are LGHNT and FRNRAP. Trimming removed 7 bases at V and 5 bases at J, with 6 bases between. This CDR3 region has 11 residues. CDR3 sequence reads: CASARDQPQHF. In nucleotides, the CDR3 is TGTGCTAGTGCGAGGGATCAGCCCCAGCATTTT.